The TCR beta chain described here comes from a study of cytotoxic CD8 clonotypes in ibrutinib-treated CLL (dated by TCRdb to the early 2020s). For the study in its entirety: The cohort included more than 14 treatment-naive and fewer than 12 relapsed/refractory patients; about 18 were IGHV unmutated. Responses were partial in roughly 24 patients and complete in 2; after median 68 months follow-up, approximately 15 stayed in remission and some twelve progressed. Response samples were obtained after a median of around 11 months of treatment, with a range of roughly 6 to 40 months. On average, each sample had 255,043 productive templates and tens of thousands of productive rearrangements. Of the roughly 86 people in the trial, approximately 28 had longitudinal samples available. Cryopreserved peripheral blood mononuclear cells were collected at three points: before therapy, at response, and at either sustained remission or disease progression. All remission and progressive disease samples were collected while patients were still receiving ibrutinib.

Findings and caveats that apply to the study as a whole: At baseline, clonality was higher than in age-matched healthy donors and showed a strong correlation with circulating CD8+ T-cell counts. An increase in clonality was observed at ibrutinib response, with clonality remaining stable during sustained remission and falling back toward baseline at progression. Public clonotypes were found to be uncommon and were observed to contract or remain stable during treatment; the increase in clonality was shown to reflect expansion of private clonotypes at ibrutinib response. Lymph node repertoires were not examined, and the timing of sampling was not matched between patients in sustained remission and those whose disease progressed.

The time point label of this sample denotes: progressive disease on ibrutinib. For TCR beta library preparation, roughly 2 micrograms of genomic DNA were extracted from the cryopreserved PBMCs. High-throughput TCR beta sequencing was performed on longitudinal blood samples from CLL patients receiving ibrutinib monotherapy. The patients took part in an open-label, single-center phase 2 trial of ibrutinib monotherapy. A few counts support this clone. The antigen this receptor binds is unknown. Base qualities were left out, and no much larger clone turns up one base away. Each clonotype received, on average, approximately 9.9x coverage in deep resolution sequencing performed on a MiSeq, where the target depth lay between 1 in 1 million and 1 in 200,000 T cells. TCR beta libraries were generated with the immunoSEQ hsTCRB Kit. In the source study's methods: The data were analyzed with ImmunoSEQ Analyzer and ImmunoSEQ Data Assistant, and V, D and J gene assignments followed IMGT definitions. Clonality, which ranges from 0 to 1, was calculated as one minus the normalized Shannon entropy of productive rearrangement frequencies. Only overrepresented clonotypes making up at least 0.05% of each patient's repertoire were included in the public clonotype analysis. Around 14 repertoires from age-matched healthy donors, obtained from immuneACCESS, served as clonality controls. TCRdb's version of the immuneACCESS table is confined to in-frame rearrangements and falls short of the full clone set. An unresolved V gene accounts for under half of the shortfall where checked; the remainder is of unknown origin. Clonal size and the V and J genes are those of that table, whereas D and trimming came from the DNA. In this sample the table shows about 25,000 clones, approximately 71% of which occur a single time. The ten largest clones add up to 45% to 60% of the sample.

Cut back by 4 bases and 3 bases, the V and J ends lie 10 bases apart. CDR1 and CDR2, per the germline V gene, are SNHLY and FYNNEI. The CDR3 sequence holds 14 residues, the cysteine and phenylalanine included. The entry retains the CDR3 DNA only, 42 bases that are in frame from base 1. This specimen was PBMCs, taken at disease progression, from a patient treated with ibrutinib. The sequence joins TRBV2 to TRBJ1-5, with the identity of the D gene unclear. This receptor was taken from a human donor with chronic lymphocytic leukemia. The bases are TGTGCCAGCAGTGGATCCAGCGCCAATCAGCCCCAGCATTTT. Its coded protein is CASSGSSANQPQHF.